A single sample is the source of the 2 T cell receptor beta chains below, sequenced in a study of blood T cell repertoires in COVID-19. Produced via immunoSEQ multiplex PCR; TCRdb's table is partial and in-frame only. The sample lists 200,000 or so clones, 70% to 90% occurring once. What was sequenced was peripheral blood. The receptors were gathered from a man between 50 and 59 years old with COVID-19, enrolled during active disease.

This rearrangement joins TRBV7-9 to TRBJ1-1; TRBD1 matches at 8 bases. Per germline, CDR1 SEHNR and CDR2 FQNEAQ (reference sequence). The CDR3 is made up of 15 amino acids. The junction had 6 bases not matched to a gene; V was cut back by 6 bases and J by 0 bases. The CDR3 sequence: CASSSRDRMNTEAFF. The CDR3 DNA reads TGTGCCAGCAGTTCGCGGGACAGGATGAACACTGAAGCTTTCTTT.

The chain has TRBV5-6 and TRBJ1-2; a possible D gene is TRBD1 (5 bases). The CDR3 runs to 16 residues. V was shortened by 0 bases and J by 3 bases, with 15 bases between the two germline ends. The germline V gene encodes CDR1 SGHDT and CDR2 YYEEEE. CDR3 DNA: TGTGCCAGCAGCTTGGTGTTCGGGGGTTTGGACTATGGCTACACCTTC. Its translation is CASSLVFGGLDYGYTF.